This TCR beta chain is drawn from a study of T cell clonality in common variable immunodeficiency. Study-level findings and limits: Links between repertoire features and CVID complications were heterogeneity-limited.

This clone occurred many times. Its antigen is currently unknown. Read sequence stops 3 residues before the CDR3 end, and the germline J gene provides the missing end. Trimming at V came to 0 bases and at J to 0 bases, leaving 4 bases not matched to a gene. Per germline, CDR1 SGHTA and CDR2 FQGTGA. This CDR3 has 17 residues. Equal genomic DNA amounts from CVID and control samples were sequenced. The repertoire was sequenced with immunoSEQ multiplex PCR; TCRdb's copy has only in-frame clones and lacks some. The sample includes about 52,000 clones, none of them occurring once. Both groups were predominantly of Caucasian heritage. Blood samples were heparinized, roughly 4.5 to 8.5 ml per donor.

This sequence joins TRBV7-3 and TRBJ2-1; 8 bases are a match to TRBD2. The TCR originated in a person between 18 and 70 years old in good health. The sample consisted of peripheral blood mononuclear cells. The CDR3 sequence is CASSLTSGISSYNEQFF. Incomplete CDR3 DNA: TGTGCCAGCAGCTTAACTAGCGGGATTAGCTCCTACAATGAG.